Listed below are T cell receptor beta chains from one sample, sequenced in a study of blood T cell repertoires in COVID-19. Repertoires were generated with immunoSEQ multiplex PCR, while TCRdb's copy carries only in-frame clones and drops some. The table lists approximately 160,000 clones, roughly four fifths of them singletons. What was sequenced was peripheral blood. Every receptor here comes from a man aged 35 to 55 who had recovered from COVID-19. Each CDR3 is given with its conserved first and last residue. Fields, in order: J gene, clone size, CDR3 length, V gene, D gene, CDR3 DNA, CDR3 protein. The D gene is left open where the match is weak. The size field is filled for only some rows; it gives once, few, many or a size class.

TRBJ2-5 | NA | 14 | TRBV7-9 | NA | TGTGCCAGCAGCTCGACAGAAAATCAAGAGACCCAGTACTTC | CASSSTENQETQYF
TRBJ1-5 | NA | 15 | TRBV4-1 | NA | TGCGCCAGCAGCCAAGATTTGGGGGGAGGACAGCCCCAGCATTTT | CASSQDLGGGQPQHF
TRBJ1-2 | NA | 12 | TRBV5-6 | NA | TGTGCCAGCAGCTTGGCCATCAATGGCTACACCTTC | CASSLAINGYTF
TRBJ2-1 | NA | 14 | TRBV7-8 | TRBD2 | TGTGCCAGCAGAATAGGGACTAGCTACAATGAGCAGTTCTTC | CASRIGTSYNEQFF
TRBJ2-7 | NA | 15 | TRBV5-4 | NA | TGTGCCAGCAGCTTGGCGGCGGGGAGCTCCTACGAGCAGTACTTC | CASSLAAGSSYEQYF
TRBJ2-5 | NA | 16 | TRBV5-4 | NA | TGTGCCAGCAGCTCGGCCGTTGGGGCCCAACAAGAGACCCAGTACTTC | CASSSAVGAQQETQYF
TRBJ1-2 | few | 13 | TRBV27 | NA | TGTGCCAGCAGCCCGGGACACACTTATGGCTACACCTTC | CASSPGHTYGYTF
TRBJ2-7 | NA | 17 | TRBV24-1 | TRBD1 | TGTGCCACCAGTGACCCTCATGGGACAGGGTCCACCTACGAGCAGTACTTC | CATSDPHGTGSTYEQYF
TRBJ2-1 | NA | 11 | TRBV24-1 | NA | TGTGCCACCGGTGGTCGCAATGAGCAGTTCTTC | CATGGRNEQFF
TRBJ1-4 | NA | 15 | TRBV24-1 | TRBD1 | TGTGCCACCAGTGACTCGGACAGGGGGCATGAAAAACTGTTTTTT | CATSDSDRGHEKLFF
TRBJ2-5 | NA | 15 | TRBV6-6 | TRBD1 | TGTGCCACCACCCGACAGGGGGCAATGAGAGAGACCCAGTACTTC | CATTRQGAMRETQYF
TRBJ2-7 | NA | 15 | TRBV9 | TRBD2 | TGTGCCAGCAGCGTAGGTGGCGGGAGGCGTGAGGAGCAGTACTTC | CASSVGGGRREEQYF
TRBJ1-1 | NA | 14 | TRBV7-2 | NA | TGTGCCAGCAGCTTAAACAGGGTGAACACTGAAGCTTTCTTT | CASSLNRVNTEAFF
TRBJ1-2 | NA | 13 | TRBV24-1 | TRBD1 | TGTGCCACTTCCTGGACAGGGGAGGAAGGCTACACCTTC | CATSWTGEEGYTF
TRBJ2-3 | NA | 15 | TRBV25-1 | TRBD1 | TGTGCCAGCTCTTTCGGACAGGGGGCCCCAGATACGCAGTATTTT | CASSFGQGAPDTQYF
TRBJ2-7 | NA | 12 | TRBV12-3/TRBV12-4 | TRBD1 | TGTGCCAGCACCAGGGGGTCCTACGAGCAGTACTTC | CASTRGSYEQYF
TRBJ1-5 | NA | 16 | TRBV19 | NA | TGTGCCAGTAGTCTAAGGACAGAAAAGCGGAATCAGCCCCAGCATTTT | CASSLRTEKRNQPQHF
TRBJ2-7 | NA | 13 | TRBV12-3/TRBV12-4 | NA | TGTGCCAGCAGTCCCGGGGGTTCCTACGAGCAGTACTTC | CASSPGGSYEQYF
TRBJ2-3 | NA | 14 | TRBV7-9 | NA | TGTGCCAGCAGCCTTCAGGGGCAGGTAGATACGCAGTATTTT | CASSLQGQVDTQYF
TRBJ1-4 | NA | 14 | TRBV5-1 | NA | TGCGCCAGCAGCTTATCTGGGTCGGAGGAAAAACTGTTTTTT | CASSLSGSEEKLFF
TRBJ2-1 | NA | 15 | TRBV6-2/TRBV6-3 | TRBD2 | TGTGCCAGCAGCCGTAAGGGGACTAGCGCCCATGAGCAGTTCTTC | CASSRKGTSAHEQFF
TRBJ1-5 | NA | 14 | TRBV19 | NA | TGTGCCAGTAGTACAACAGGGAACAATCAGCCCCAGCATTTT | CASSTTGNNQPQHF
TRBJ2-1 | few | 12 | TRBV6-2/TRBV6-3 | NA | TGTGCCAGCAACCCCAATTTTAATGAGCAGTTCTTC | CASNPNFNEQFF
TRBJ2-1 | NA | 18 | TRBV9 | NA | TGTGCCAGCAGCGCTACGACCCTTTCTAGCGTAAGCTACAATGAGCAGTTCTTC | CASSATTLSSVSYNEQFF
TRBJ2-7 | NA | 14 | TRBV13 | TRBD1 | TGTGCCAGCAGCCAAGGGGGCCGAACCTACGAGCAGTACTTC | CASSQGGRTYEQYF
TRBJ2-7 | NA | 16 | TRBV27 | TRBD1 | TGTGCCAGCTGCCGCTCCCGGACAGGGGCGTCCTACGAGCAGTACTTC | CASCRSRTGASYEQYF
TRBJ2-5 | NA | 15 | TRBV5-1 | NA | TGCGCCAGCAGCTCTAGGGGGGGGGCTATGAAGACCCAGTACTTC | CASSSRGGAMKTQYF
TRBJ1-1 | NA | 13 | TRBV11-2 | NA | TGTGCCAGCAGCTTGGAGGGTTCCACTGAAGCTTTCTTT | CASSLEGSTEAFF
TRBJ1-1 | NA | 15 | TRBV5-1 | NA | TGCGCCAGCAGGCGGGGTTTGACGATGAACACTGAAGCTTTCTTT | CASRRGLTMNTEAFF
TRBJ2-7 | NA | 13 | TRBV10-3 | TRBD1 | TGTGCCATCAAGCGGACAGGGGATGAGGAGCAGTACTTC | CAIKRTGDEEQYF
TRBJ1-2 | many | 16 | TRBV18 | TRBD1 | TGTGCCAGCTCACCGACCGATCTCAACAGGGGTTATGGCTACACCTTC | CASSPTDLNRGYGYTF
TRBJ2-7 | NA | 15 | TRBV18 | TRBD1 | TGTGCCAGCTCCCAACCCGGGACAGCACTACGCGAGCAGTACTTC | CASSQPGTALREQYF
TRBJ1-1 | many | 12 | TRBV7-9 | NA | TGTGCCAGCAGCTTAGACGGGTCTGAAGCTTTCTTT | CASSLDGSEAFF
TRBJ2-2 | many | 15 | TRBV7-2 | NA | TGTGCCAGCAGCTTATCAAAGGCTAGCGCCGGGGAGCTGTTTTTT | CASSLSKASAGELFF
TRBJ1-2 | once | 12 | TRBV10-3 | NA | TGTGCCATCAGTGACAGGAAATATGGCTACACCTTC | CAISDRKYGYTF
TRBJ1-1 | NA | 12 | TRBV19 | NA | TGTGCCAGTGAAGCGCCGAACACTGAAGCTTTCTTT | CASEAPNTEAFF
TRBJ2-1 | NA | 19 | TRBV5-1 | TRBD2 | TGCGCCAGCAGCCCGGGGGGACCCCATAGCAGCGGGAGTGAAAATGAGCAGTTCTTC | CASSPGGPHSSGSENEQFF
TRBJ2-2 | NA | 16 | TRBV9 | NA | TGTGCCAGCAGCGTAGGAGTAGGGGATCACACCGGGGAGCTGTTTTTT | CASSVGVGDHTGELFF
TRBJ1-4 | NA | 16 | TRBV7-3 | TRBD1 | TGTGCCAGCAGCTTAGTAGGACAGGGGCTTCGGGAAAAACTGTTTTTT | CASSLVGQGLREKLFF
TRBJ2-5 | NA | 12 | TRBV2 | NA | TGTGCCAGCAGCACGGGAACCAGAACCCAGTACTTC | CASSTGTRTQYF
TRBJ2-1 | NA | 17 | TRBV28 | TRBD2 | TGTGCCAGCAGTCCTGGGACCGGGACTAGCGGTTACAATGAGCAGTTCTTC | CASSPGTGTSGYNEQFF
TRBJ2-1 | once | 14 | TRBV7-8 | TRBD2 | TGTGCCAGCAGGGAAGGGGAGGGGTACAATGAGCAGTTCTTC | CASREGEGYNEQFF
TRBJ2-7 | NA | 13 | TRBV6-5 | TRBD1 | TGTGCCAGCAGAGGGGACAGGGCCCACGAGCAGTACTTC | CASRGDRAHEQYF
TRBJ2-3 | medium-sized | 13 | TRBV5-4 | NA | TGTGCCAGCAGCCCCCTAGGGGCAGATACGCAGTATTTT | CASSPLGADTQYF
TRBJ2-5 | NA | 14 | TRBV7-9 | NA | TGTGCCAGCAGCTTAGATGACAGCCAAGAGACCCAGTACTTC | CASSLDDSQETQYF
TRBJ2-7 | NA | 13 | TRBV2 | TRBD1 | TGTGCCAATCTCCGGGACAGGGGCGACGAGCAGTACTTC | CANLRDRGDEQYF
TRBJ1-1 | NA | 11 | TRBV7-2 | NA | TGTGCCAGCAGCTTCGGGTTTGAAGCTTTCTTT | CASSFGFEAFF
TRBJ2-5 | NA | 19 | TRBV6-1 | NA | TGTGCCAGCAGTGAAATTCCCCGTCCTAGCGCGAGGGCCAGAGAGACCCAGTACTTC | CASSEIPRPSARARETQYF
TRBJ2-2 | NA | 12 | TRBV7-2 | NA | TGTGCCAGCAGCTCAAACACCGGGGAGCTGTTTTTT | CASSSNTGELFF
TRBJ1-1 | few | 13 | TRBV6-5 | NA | TGTGCCAGCAGTTACGAGGCAGGGCTAGAAGCTTTCTTT | CASSYEAGLEAFF
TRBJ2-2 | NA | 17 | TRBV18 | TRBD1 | TGTGCCAGCTCACCAGGGATAAGGGGGCCGAACACCGGGGAGCTGTTTTTT | CASSPGIRGPNTGELFF
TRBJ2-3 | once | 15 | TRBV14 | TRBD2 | TGTGCCAGCAGCAGTTTGGGGGGGACCACAGATACGCAGTATTTT | CASSSLGGTTDTQYF
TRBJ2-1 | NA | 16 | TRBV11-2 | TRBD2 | TGTGCCAGCAAGACCATAGCGGGAGGCCGGGGGGATGAGCAGTTCTTC | CASKTIAGGRGDEQFF
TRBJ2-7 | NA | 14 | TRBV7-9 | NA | TGTGCCAGCAGCTTAGAAGAGAGACACTACGAGCAGTACTTC | CASSLEERHYEQYF
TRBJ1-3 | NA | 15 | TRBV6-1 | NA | TGTGCCAGCATTCCCAGGGGAACCCCTGGAAACACCATATATTTT | CASIPRGTPGNTIYF
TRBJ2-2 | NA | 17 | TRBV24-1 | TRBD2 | TGTGCCACCAGTGATAACAGGAGAGGCGGGGGGACCGGGGAGCTGTTTTTT | CATSDNRRGGGTGELFF